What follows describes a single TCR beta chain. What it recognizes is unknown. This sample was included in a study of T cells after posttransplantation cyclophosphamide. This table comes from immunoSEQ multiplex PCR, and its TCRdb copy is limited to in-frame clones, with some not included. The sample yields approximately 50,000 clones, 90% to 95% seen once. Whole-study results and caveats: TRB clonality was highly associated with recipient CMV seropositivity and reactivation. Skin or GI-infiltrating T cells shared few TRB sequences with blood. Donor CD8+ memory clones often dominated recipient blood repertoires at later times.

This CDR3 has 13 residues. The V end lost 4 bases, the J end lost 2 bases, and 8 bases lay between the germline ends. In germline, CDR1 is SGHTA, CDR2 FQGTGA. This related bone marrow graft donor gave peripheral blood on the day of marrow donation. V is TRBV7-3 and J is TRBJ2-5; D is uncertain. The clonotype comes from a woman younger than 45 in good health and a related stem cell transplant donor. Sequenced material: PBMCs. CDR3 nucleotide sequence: TGTGCCAGCAGCTCCCAGACACAAGAGACCCAGTACTTC. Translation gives CASSSQTQETQYF.